Following are 18 T cell receptor beta chains from one sample sequenced in a study of T cell changes during pregnancy in multiple sclerosis (dated by TCRdb to about 2019). To prepare the library, the immunoSEQ multiplex PCR assay was applied. In its TCRdb copy, this immuneACCESS table keeps in-frame sequences only and misses some clones. Where compared with another copy, unresolved V genes explain less than half of these, and the others have no known cause. This sample gives about 40,000 clones in total; approximately 92% of them show up just once. The ten most abundant clones make up 1% to 1.5% of the sample. Material: peripheral blood, obtained before pregnancy. Receptor source: a female donor with multiple sclerosis, enrolled in a pregnancy study.

The chain uses TRBV28 and TRBJ2-7; unclear D gene. The CDR3 is 14 residues long. Trimming removed 4 bases from V and 2 bases from J, with 12 bases in between. The germline gives CDR1 MDHEN, CDR2 SYDVKM. CDR3 loop: CASSSAQVTYEQYF. The CDR3 DNA reads TGTGCCAGCAGTTCAGCGCAAGTAACCTACGAGCAGTACTTC. Full variable domain (missing parts from reference TRBV28 and TRBJ2-7): DVKVTQSSRYLVKRTGEKVFLECVQDMDHENMFWYRQDPGLGLRLIYFSYDVKMKEKGDIPEGYSVSREKKERFSLILESASTNQTSMYLCASSSAQVTYEQYFGPGTRLTVT.

This sequence joins TRBV18 and TRBJ2-7, with unresolved D. V dropped 2 bases and J dropped 2 bases, with 13 bases sitting between them. Germline CDR1 and CDR2: KGHSH and LQKENI. The CDR3 contains 15 residues. This CDR3 reads CASSPGSGGPYEQYF. CDR3 in DNA: TGTGCCAGCTCACCAGGGTCGGGTGGCCCCTACGAGCAGTACTTC.

The chain recombines TRBV25-1 with TRBJ1-3, with D hard to call. The germline V gene encodes CDR1 MGHDK and CDR2 SYGVNS. Between the trimmed V and J ends, which lost 2 bases and 4 bases, there was a span of 3 bases. This CDR3 region has 12 residues. The CDR3 reads CASSEEGNTIYF. The DNA of the CDR3 is TGTGCCAGCAGTGAAGAGGGAAACACCATATATTTT.

This chain connects TRBV2 to TRBJ2-3; D is uncertain. Germline V gene lookup returns CDR1 SNHLY and CDR2 FYNNEI. The CDR3 is 15 amino acids. Trimming stripped 2 bases from V and 2 bases from J, with 11 bases between. For the CDR3, the DNA is TGTGCCAGCAGTGAATATGCCGGGTCCACAGATACGCAGTATTTT. Amino acids: CASSEYAGSTDTQYF.

Only one count was recorded for this clone. V gene TRBV27 combines with J gene TRBJ2-1, with 7 bases lining up with TRBD2. With V trimmed by 3 bases and J by 4 bases, 6 bases remained unmatched. The CDR3 totals 15 residues. Germline CDR1 and CDR2: MNHEY and SMNVEV (reference sequence). The CDR3 loop is CASSFRPSGYNEQFF. The CDR3 region has the DNA TGTGCCAGCAGTTTTAGGCCTAGCGGTTACAATGAGCAGTTCTTC.

V usage is TRBV28 and J usage is TRBJ2-6, with D possibly matching TRBD1 (6 bases). This CDR3 is 16 amino acids long. Germline CDR1 is MDHEN and CDR2 is SYDVKM. Trimming cost V 3 bases and J 2 bases, with 11 bases left between them. Written as DNA, the CDR3 is TGTGCCAGCAGTTTTGTCCCAGGGGCTGGGGCCAACGTCCTGACTTTC. It yields the protein CASSFVPGAGANVLTF.

The V call is TRBV18, the J call TRBJ2-6; 10 nucleotides line up with TRBD1. V lost 4 bases to trimming and J lost 0 bases; unmatched junction nucleotides: 3. Germline lookup yields CDR1 KGHSH and CDR2 LQKENI. This CDR3 has 17 amino acids. The CDR3 DNA reads as TGTGCCAGCTCACGGGGACAGGGGACCTCTGGGGCCAACGTCCTGACTTTC. Its protein product is CASSRGQGTSGANVLTF. Using reference TRBV18 and TRBJ2-6 for the parts outside the CDR3, the full variable domain is NAGVMQNPRHLVRRRGQEARLRCSPMKGHSHVYWYRQLPEEGLKFMVYLQKENIIDESGMPKERFSAEFPKEGPSILRIQQVVRGDSAAYFCASSRGQGTSGANVLTFGAGSRLTVL.

The V and J genes are TRBV11-2 and TRBJ2-3; 10 bases are shared with TRBD2. The CDR3 totals 16 residues. Germline CDR1 reads SGHAT; CDR2 reads FQNNGV. V trimming: 5 bases; J trimming: 2 bases; junction bases outside the gene matches: 7. The CDR3 DNA reads as TGTGCCAGCAGCCCAGGACTAGCGGCATACACAGATACGCAGTATTTT. Protein product: CASSPGLAAYTDTQYF. Full variable domain (outside the CDR3, taken from reference TRBV11-2 and TRBJ2-3): EAGVAQSPRYKIIEKRQSVAFWCNPISGHATLYWYQQILGQGPKLLIQFQNNGVVDDSQLPKDRFSAERLKGVDSTLKIQPAKLEDSAVYLCASSPGLAAYTDTQYFGPGTRLTVL.

V is TRBV7-3 and J is TRBJ2-5, with a weak D call TRBD1 (5 bases). Per the germline V gene, CDR1 is SGHTA and CDR2 is FQGTGA. The CDR3 sequence is 14 residues long. V was pared by 2 bases and J by 1 base, with 8 bases between. CDR3 DNA sequence: TGTGCCAGCAGCTTATTGGGGCTCCAAGAGACCCAGTACTTC. This encodes CASSLLGLQETQYF.

V gene TRBV14 combines with J gene TRBJ1-2; D is perhaps TRBD1 (6 bases). This CDR3 is 15 amino acids long. Germline V gives CDR1 SGHDN, CDR2 FVKESK. Trimming stripped 3 bases from V and 1 base from J, with 12 bases between. CDR3 nucleotide sequence: TGTGCCAGCAGCCAGTTCCCGGACAGTAACTATGGCTACACCTTC. Translation: CASSQFPDSNYGYTF. Based on the CDR3 plus reference TRBV14 and TRBJ1-2, the full variable domain is EAGVTQFPSHSVIEKGQTVTLRCDPISGHDNLYWYRRVMGKEIKFLLHFVKESKQDESGMPNNRFLAERTGGTYSTLKVQPAELEDSGVYFCASSQFPDSNYGYTFGSGTRLTVV.

V and J are TRBV7-8 and TRBJ2-7; 10 nucleotides match TRBD2. Germline V CDR1 and CDR2: SGHVS, FQNEAQ. The V gene end was trimmed by 1 base and the J gene end by 4 bases; junction bases not matched to a gene: 13. The CDR3 runs 18 residues. In nucleotides, the CDR3 is TGTGCCAGCAGCTTAGTTGGGGAAGCTAGCGGGGGATTTTACGAGCAGTACTTC. Translation gives CASSLVGEASGGFYEQYF.

V usage is TRBV25-1 and J usage is TRBJ1-1; the match to TRBD1 covers 9 bases. The CDR3 contains 15 residues. Germline V lookup: CDR1 MGHDK, CDR2 SYGVNS. Germline trimming cut 0 bases from V and 6 bases from J; bases unmatched to any gene: 5. CDR3 bases: TGTGCCAGCAGTGAATACGGGACAGGGAAGTCTGAAGCTTTCTTT. Its protein is CASSEYGTGKSEAFF.

J is TRBJ1-1 and V is TRBV19, with no clear D. CDR1 LNHDA and CDR2 SQIVND come from the germline V gene (reference sequence). This CDR3 has 14 residues. The V gene lost 8 bases and the J gene lost 0 bases, with 13 bases spanning the gap. The CDR3 sequence: CASQPGDLNTEAFF. CDR3 coding DNA: TGTGCCAGTCAGCCAGGCGACCTGAACACTGAAGCTTTCTTT.

This chain joins TRBV11-2 and TRBJ2-5, with unresolved D. The CDR3 contains 12 residues. V lost 5 bases and J lost 4, with 8 bases in between. Germline V gene sequence: CDR1 SGHAT, CDR2 FQNNGV. The CDR3 loop is CASSQRGETQYF. CDR3 nucleotides: TGTGCCAGCAGCCAGAGAGGAGAGACCCAGTACTTC.

The chain is built from TRBV5-6 and TRBJ2-7, with TRBD2 matching over 8 bases. Germline CDR1 is SGHDT and CDR2 is YYEEEE. The CDR3 sequence is 13 residues long. V lost 3 bases, J lost 3 bases, and 2 bases stayed unmatched. CDR3 sequence: CASSSGLGYEQYF. CDR3 coding DNA: TGTGCCAGCAGCTCGGGACTAGGCTACGAGCAGTACTTC.

CDR3 sequence: CASSLVRSGKLFF. In DNA, the CDR3 is TGTGCCAGCAGCTTAGTGCGTTCGGGGAAACTGTTTTTT. The chain combines TRBV7-2 with TRBJ1-4; D remains ambiguous. The CDR3 consists of 13 residues. Deletions cut 1 base from V and 11 bases from J, with 11 bases between. Germline assignment: CDR1 SGHTA and CDR2 FQGNSA.

This rearrangement joins TRBV6-1 to TRBJ1-5; TRBD1 might be the D (6 bases). The germline CDR1 and CDR2 sequences are MNHNS and SASEGT. The CDR3 extends over 13 amino acids. Trimming removed 6 bases at V and 7 bases at J, with 13 bases between. The CDR3 coding sequence is TGTGCCAGCAGCCGGGACAATGGGCAGCCCCAGCATTTT. Translation: CASSRDNGQPQHF.

This clone was recorded a few times. The chain employs TRBV10-3 and TRBJ2-1; possible D gene TRBD1, 6 bases. The V end lost 4 bases, the J end lost 5 bases, and 12 bases lay between the germline ends. Germline V gene sequence: CDR1 ENHRY, CDR2 SYGVKD. CDR3 length: 14 residues. The CDR3 loop reads CAISAGRGHNEQFF. For the CDR3, the DNA is TGTGCCATCAGTGCGGGCAGGGGACACAATGAGCAGTTCTTC.